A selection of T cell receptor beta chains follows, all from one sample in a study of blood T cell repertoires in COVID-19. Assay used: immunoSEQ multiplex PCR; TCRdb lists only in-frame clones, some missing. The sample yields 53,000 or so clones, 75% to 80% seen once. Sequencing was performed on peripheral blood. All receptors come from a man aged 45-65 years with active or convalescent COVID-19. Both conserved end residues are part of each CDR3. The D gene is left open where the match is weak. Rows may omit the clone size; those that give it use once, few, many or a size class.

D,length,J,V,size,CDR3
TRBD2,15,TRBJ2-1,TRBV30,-,CAWSELAGAYNEQFF
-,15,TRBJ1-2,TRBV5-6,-,CASSLSGGLMNGYTF
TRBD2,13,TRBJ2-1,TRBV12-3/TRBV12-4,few,CASSRGLAGVLFF
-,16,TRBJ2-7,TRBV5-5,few,CASSLAGTQRSYEQYF
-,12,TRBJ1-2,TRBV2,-,CATRSGGYGYTF
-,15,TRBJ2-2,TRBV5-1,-,CASSSFSENTGELFF
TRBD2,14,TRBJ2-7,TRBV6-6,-,CASRLAGGTGEQYF
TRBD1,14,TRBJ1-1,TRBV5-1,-,CASSYTPDRYAAFF
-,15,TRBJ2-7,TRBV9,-,CASSAQGHPAYEQYF
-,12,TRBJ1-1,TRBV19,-,CASSIRSGNAFF
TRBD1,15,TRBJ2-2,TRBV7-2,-,CASSSTGLNTGELFF
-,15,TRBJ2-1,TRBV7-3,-,CASSLGTNTYNEQFF
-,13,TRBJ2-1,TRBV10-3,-,CAISDDYGNEQFF
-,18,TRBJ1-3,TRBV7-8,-,CASSFTQWGGYSGNTIYF
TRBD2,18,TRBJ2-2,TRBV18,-,CASSPGPGLAEYTGELFF
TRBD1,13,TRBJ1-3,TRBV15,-,CATSVDRGDTIYF
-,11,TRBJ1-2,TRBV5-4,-,CASSNNYGYTF
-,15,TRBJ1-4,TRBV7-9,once,CASSLAGQGIEKLFF
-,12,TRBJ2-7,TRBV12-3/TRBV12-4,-,CASSRDTPEQYF
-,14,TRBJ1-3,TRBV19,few,CASSIDSSGNTIYF
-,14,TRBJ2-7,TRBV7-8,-,CASSIYRGSYEQYF
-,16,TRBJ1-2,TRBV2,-,CASVPRTRVDYYGYTF
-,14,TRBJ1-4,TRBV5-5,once,CASSFRATNEKLFF
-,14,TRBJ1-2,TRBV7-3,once,CASSLSPDRGGYTF
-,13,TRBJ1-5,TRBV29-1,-,CSVGFRDNQPQHF
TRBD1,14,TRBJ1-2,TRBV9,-,CASSPGQGNYGYTF
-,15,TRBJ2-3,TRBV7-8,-,CASSSAGGSTDTQYF
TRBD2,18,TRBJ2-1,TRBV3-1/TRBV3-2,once,CASSQDQPWASGYNEQFF
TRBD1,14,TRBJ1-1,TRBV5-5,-,CASSSGGYDTEAFF
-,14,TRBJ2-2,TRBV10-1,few,CASSENRDPGELFF
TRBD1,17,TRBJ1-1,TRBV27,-,CASSLFPSTGGNTEAFF
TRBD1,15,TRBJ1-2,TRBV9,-,CASSLRTGGGHGYTF
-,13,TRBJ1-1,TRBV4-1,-,CASSQRVNTEAFF
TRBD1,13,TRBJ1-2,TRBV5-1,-,CASSLVTGVGYTF
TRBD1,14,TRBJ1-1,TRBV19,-,CASSIRQGGGEAFF
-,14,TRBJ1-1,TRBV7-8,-,CASSVTEADTEAFF
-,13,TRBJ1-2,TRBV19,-,CATTRGAGYGYTF
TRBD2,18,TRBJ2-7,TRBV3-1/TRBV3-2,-,CASSQNRGTSGIAYEQYF
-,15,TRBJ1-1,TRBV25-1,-,CASSESSGGGTEAFF
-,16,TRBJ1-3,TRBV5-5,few,CASSSAESLSGNTIYF
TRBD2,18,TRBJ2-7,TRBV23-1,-,CASSQARGLAGEEYEQYF
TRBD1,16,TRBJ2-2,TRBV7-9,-,CASSLVTGAGTGELFF
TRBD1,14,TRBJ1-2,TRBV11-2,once,CASSSQGGGYGYTF
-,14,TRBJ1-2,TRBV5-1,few,CASSLDGANYGYTF
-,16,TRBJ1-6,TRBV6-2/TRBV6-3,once,CASSYGQGMGRSPLHF
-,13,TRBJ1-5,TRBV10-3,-,CAIRADSNQPQHF
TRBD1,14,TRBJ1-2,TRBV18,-,CASSPAGQNYGYTF
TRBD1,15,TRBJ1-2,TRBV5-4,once,CASSLYGQGTRGYTF
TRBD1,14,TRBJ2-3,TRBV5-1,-,CASYTGGGTDTQYF
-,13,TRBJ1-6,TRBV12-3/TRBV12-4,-,CASSVTQNSPLHF
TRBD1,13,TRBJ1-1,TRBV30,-,CAWSEQGAGGAFF
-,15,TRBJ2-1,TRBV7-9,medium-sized,CASSQAITYYNEQFF
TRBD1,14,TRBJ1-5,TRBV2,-,CASSRQGLNQPQHF
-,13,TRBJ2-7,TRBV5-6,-,CASSQGRRGEQYF
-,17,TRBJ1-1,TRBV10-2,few,CASSESSRKGRNTEAFF
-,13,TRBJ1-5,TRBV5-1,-,CASSLEGGQPQHF
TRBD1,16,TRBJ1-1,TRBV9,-,CASSAGQGPGNTEAFF